This entry lists 6 T cell receptor beta chains sequenced from one sample in a study of blood T cells in healthy people across ages (dated by TCRdb to between 2014 and 2016). Library preparation employed 5' RACE. A second roughly 6 to 12 cycle PCR used a sample-barcoded 5' primer and a J-beta primer mix. Using fastp at Q25 and MiXCR, TCRdb reprocessed the public reads and kept productive beta chains. Entries are consolidated by CDR3 protein sequence, retaining the most common genes and DNA. Present in this sample are fewer than 2,000,000 distinct CDR3 sequences, more than 35% of which were seen just once. The ten largest clones represent under 25% of the sample. Sequencing was performed on blood. The receptor set was obtained from a human donor in good health.

The chain is built from TRBV7-2 and TRBJ2-4, with D hard to call. Germline CDR1 reads SGHTA; CDR2 reads FQGNSA. The CDR3 is 15 amino acids. Trimming took off 3 bases at V and 0 bases at J, with 9 bases between the two ends. The chain's CDR3 is CASSFESIAKNIQYF. The CDR3 DNA sequence: TGTGCCAGCAGCTTCGAAAGTATAGCCAAAAACATTCAGTACTTC.

This clonotype was counted between two and nine times. The rearrangement links TRBV30 to TRBJ1-1; unclear D gene. The V gene's germline CDR1 is GTSNPN and CDR2 SVGIG (reference sequence). V gave up 0 bases and J gave up 0 bases, with 5 bases separating them. The CDR3 spans 13 residues. CDR3 DNA: TGTGCCTGGAGTGTAACAGTGAACACTGAAGCTTTCTTT. Translation gives CAWSVTVNTEAFF.

This clonotype was seen more than once but under ten times. V and J are TRBV6-4 and TRBJ2-7; D is unresolved. Germline V gene sequence: CDR1 MRHNA, CDR2 SNTAGT. Trimming left V 7 bases short and J 4 bases short, with 14 bases between. CDR3 length: 13 amino acids. Here the CDR3 reads CASTTDHTYEQYF. As DNA, the CDR3 is TGTGCCAGCACCACGGATCATACTTACGAGCAGTACTTC.

V and J are TRBV20-1 and TRBJ1-4; no firm D call. This CDR3 contains 15 residues. Trimming cost V 3 bases and J 0 bases, with 11 bases left between them. Germline CDR1 DFQATT, CDR2 SNEGSKA (reference sequence). The CDR3 coding sequence is TGCAGTGCTAGGCCGAGGCTCGCAACTAATGAAAAACTGTTTTTT. Translating gives CSARPRLATNEKLFF.

For this clonotype: A junction boundary mismatches the germline segment, possibly from a read error. This chain uses TRBV7-9 with TRBJ2-1; 11 bases align to TRBD1. Germline-derived CDR1 and CDR2 are SEHNR and FQNEAQ (reference sequence). This CDR3 spans 17 amino acids. The CDR3 DNA reads TGTGTCAGCAGCTCAAGACCGGGACAGGGGGCCTACAATGAGCAGTTCTTC. Its protein is CVSSSRPGQGAYNEQFF.

The chain uses TRBV24-1 and TRBJ2-1; D is undetermined. The CDR3 is 14 residues long. Per germline, CDR1 KGHDR and CDR2 SFDVKD. Trimming cost V 1 base and J 4 bases, with 7 bases left between them. CDR3 residues: CATSDFGVYNEQFF. The CDR3 coding sequence is TGTGCCACCAGTGATTTTGGCGTATACAATGAGCAGTTCTTC.